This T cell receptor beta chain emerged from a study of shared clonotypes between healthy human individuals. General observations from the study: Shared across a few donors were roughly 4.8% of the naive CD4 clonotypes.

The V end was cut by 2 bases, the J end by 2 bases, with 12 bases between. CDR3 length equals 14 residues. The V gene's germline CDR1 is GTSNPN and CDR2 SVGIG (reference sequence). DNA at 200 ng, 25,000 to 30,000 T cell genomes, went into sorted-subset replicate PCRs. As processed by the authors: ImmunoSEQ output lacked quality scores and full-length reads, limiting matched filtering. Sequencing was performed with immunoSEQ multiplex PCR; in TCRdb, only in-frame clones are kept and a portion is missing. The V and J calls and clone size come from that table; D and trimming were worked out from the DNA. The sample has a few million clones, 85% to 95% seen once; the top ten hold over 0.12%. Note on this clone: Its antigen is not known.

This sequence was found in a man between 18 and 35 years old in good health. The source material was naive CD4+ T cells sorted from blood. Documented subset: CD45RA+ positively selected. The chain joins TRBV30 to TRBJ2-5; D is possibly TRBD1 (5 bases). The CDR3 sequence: CAWSPQGKQETQYF. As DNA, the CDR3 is TGTGCCTGGAGTCCCCAGGGCAAGCAAGAGACCCAGTACTTC.